The next 27 T cell receptor beta chains were all read from a single sample in a study of neurological immune-mediated disorders. TCRdb called the 5' RACE reads again in MiXCR, with one record for every CDR3 protein. The repertoire includes around 80,000 distinct CDR3 sequences, 10% of them detected once, and about 1.8% sits in the top ten. Sequenced input: PBMCs. Source of these receptors: a man in his forties in good health.

This clonotype was detected ten times or more. The chain uses TRBV7-2 and TRBJ2-7; D not resolved. This CDR3 spans 12 amino acids. Germline V lookup: CDR1 SGHTA, CDR2 FQGNSA. Between the trimmed V and J ends, which lost 0 bases and 7 bases, there was a span of 7 bases. CDR3 protein: CASSLAGREQYF. The CDR3 nucleotides read TGTGCCAGCAGCTTAGCTGGACGGGAGCAGTACTTC.

This clonotype was recorded at least ten times. The chain has TRBV12-5 and TRBJ2-7, with D possibly matching TRBD1 (5 bases). CDR3 length: 13 residues. Germline CDR1 LGHNT, CDR2 FRNRAP. The V end was cut by 1 base, the J end by 4 bases, with 8 bases between. This CDR3 is CASGLAQGYEQYF. DNA of the CDR3: TGTGCTAGTGGTTTGGCCCAGGGTTACGAGCAGTACTTC.

This clonotype was counted at least ten times. The rearrangement uses TRBV15 and TRBJ2-1; D perhaps matches TRBD1 (6 bases). The ends were cut back, 8 bases at V and 5 bases at J, with 13 bases in the middle. From germline, CDR1 is LNHNV and CDR2 YYDKDF (reference sequence). The CDR3 has 13 amino acids. CDR3 DNA: TGTGCCACCGCGAGGGGGTGGAACAATGAGCAGTTCTTC. This translates into CATARGWNNEQFF.

In this sample, this clonotype turned up many times. The rearrangement joins TRBV14 to TRBJ2-7; D unclear. This CDR3 is built from 14 residues. V was clipped by 2 bases and J by 4 bases, with 12 bases between them. Germline lookup yields CDR1 SGHDN and CDR2 FVKESK. The CDR3 DNA follows: TGTGCCAGCAGCCAACTTAGTTGGGGTTACGAGCAGTACTTC. This sequence encodes CASSQLSWGYEQYF.

This chain joins TRBV5-1 and TRBJ2-5, with TRBD2 matching 10 bases. Germline CDR1 reads SGHRS; CDR2 reads YFSETQ. V trimming: 0 bases; J trimming: 5 bases; junction bases outside the gene matches: 1. The CDR3 sequence is 14 residues long. The CDR3: CASSLGAGGETQYF. The DNA for the CDR3 is TGCGCCAGCAGCTTGGGAGCGGGAGGGGAGACCCAGTACTTC.

The V call is TRBV30, the J call TRBJ1-2; 7 nucleotides agree with TRBD1. The V gene's germline CDR1 is GTSNPN and CDR2 SVGIG (reference sequence). The junction had 12 bases not matched to a gene; V was cut back by 5 bases and J by 9 bases. This CDR3 has 13 residues. CDR3 sequence reads: CAWYDRAETSYTF. The CDR3 DNA reads as TGTGCCTGGTATGACAGGGCCGAGACGAGCTACACCTTC.

This clonotype has ten or more counts. The chain recombines TRBV20-1 with TRBJ2-5; no definite D call. The V gene's germline CDR1 is DFQATT and CDR2 SNEGSKA (reference sequence). V was pared by 8 bases and J by 0 bases, with 13 bases between. The CDR3 contains 13 residues. The CDR3 loop is CSPRTEYQETQYF. In DNA, the CDR3 is TGCAGTCCTCGGACGGAGTACCAAGAGACCCAGTACTTC.

This clonotype showed up many times. The rearrangement joins TRBV5-6 to TRBJ2-3, with 7 bases matching TRBD2. The germline V gene encodes CDR1 SGHDT and CDR2 YYEEEE. The junction had 5 bases not matched to a gene; V was cut back by 0 bases and J by 4 bases. The CDR3 contains 15 residues. CDR3 sequence reads: CASSLGTRVADTQYF. The CDR3 DNA follows: TGTGCCAGCAGCTTGGGGACTAGAGTCGCAGATACGCAGTATTTT. The full variable domain, completed using reference TRBV5-6 and TRBJ2-3, is DAGVTQSPTHLIKTRGQQVTLRCSPKSGHDTVSWYQQALGQGPQFIFQYYEEEERQRGNFPDRFSGHQFPNYSSELNVNALLLGDSALYLCASSLGTRVADTQYFGPGTRLTVL.

Ten or more counts support this clonotype. V usage is TRBV7-2 and J usage is TRBJ2-7; 8 bases align to TRBD1. From germline, CDR1 is SGHTA and CDR2 FQGNSA. The CDR3 sequence is 13 residues long. With 5 bases clipped from V and 5 bases from J, the junction kept 5 bases outside the gene matches. CDR3 protein: CASSDPDRDEQYF. The CDR3 DNA follows: TGTGCCAGCAGCGATCCGGACAGGGACGAGCAGTACTTC.

There are many counts of this clonotype. The chain carries TRBV24-1 and TRBJ1-2, with 7 bases lining up with TRBD1. V lost 3 bases to trimming and J lost 2 bases; unmatched junction nucleotides: 5. The germline CDR1 and CDR2 sequences are KGHDR and SFDVKD. The CDR3 consists of 15 residues. The CDR3 bases are TGTGCCACCAGTGATCCCTCGACAGGGAACTATGGCTACACCTTC. It is translated as CATSDPSTGNYGYTF.

This clonotype has a count of ten or more. The gene calls are TRBV6-5 and TRBJ2-7; D possibly corresponds to TRBD1 (6 bases). CDR1 and CDR2 (germline): MNHEY, SVGAGI. V was cut by 8 bases and J by 3 bases, with 14 bases left in between. The CDR3 is made up of 13 amino acids. The CDR3 loop is CASRTDQNYEQYF. The CDR3 DNA reads TGTGCCAGCCGGACAGACCAAAACTACGAGCAGTACTTC.

The CDR3 loop is CATSREGVNSPHF. The CDR3 DNA follows: TGTGCCACCAGCAGAGAAGGGGTTAATTCACCCCACTTT. The rearrangement links TRBV15 to TRBJ1-6; D is possibly TRBD1 (5 bases). Germline assignment: CDR1 LNHNV and CDR2 YYDKDF (reference sequence). V dropped 0 bases and J dropped 18 bases, with 15 bases sitting between them. The CDR3 spans 13 residues.

This clonotype was found many times. The genes are TRBV5-5 and TRBJ2-1, with 12 bases fitting TRBD2. With V trimmed by 3 bases and J by 5 bases, 9 bases remained unmatched. This CDR3 contains 17 residues. Germline-derived CDR1 and CDR2 are SGHKS and YYEKEE (reference sequence). Here the CDR3 reads CASSYPLGTSGHNEQFF. The CDR3 bases are TGTGCCAGCAGCTACCCCCTCGGGACTAGCGGGCACAATGAGCAGTTCTTC.

This clonotype was seen at least ten times. The chain employs TRBV6-5 and TRBJ1-2; D not certain. The CDR3 has 13 residues. Germline CDR1 MNHEY, CDR2 SVGAGI. With 5 bases removed from V and 2 bases from J, the gap between germline ends came to 9 bases. The DNA of the CDR3 is TGTGCCAGCAGTATGGACGGGAACTATGGCTACACCTTC. Its translation is CASSMDGNYGYTF.

At least ten counts were recorded for this clonotype. The chain uses TRBV6-1 and TRBJ1-5, with 12 bases fitting TRBD1. Germline lookup yields CDR1 MNHNS and CDR2 SASEGT. Losses at the gene ends were 3 bases for V and 3 bases for J; bases not matched to a gene: 0. This CDR3 has 15 residues. This chain's CDR3 is CASSEGQGANQPQHF. In DNA, the CDR3 is TGTGCCAGCAGTGAGGGACAGGGGGCCAATCAGCCCCAGCATTTT.

A word on this clonotype: One end of the junction fails to match germline, which may point to a read error. The V call is TRBV29-1, the J call TRBJ2-3; D is perhaps TRBD2 (6 bases). The CDR3 covers 13 residues. The germline V gene has CDR1 SQVTM and CDR2 ANQGSEA. Here the CDR3 reads CSVVRWGVDTQYF. The DNA for the CDR3 is TGCAGCGTCGTTAGGTGGGGGGTGGATACACAGTATTTT.

This clonotype occurred many times. CDR3 coding DNA: TGTGCCAGCAGTTTATCCTTGGCGGATATTAGCTCCTACGAGCAGTACTTC. Translating it yields CASSLSLADISSYEQYF. The rearrangement links TRBV28 to TRBJ2-7, with unresolved D. V dropped 1 base and J dropped 0 bases, with 16 bases sitting between them. The germline gives CDR1 MDHEN, CDR2 SYDVKM. This CDR3 is built from 17 residues.

In this sample, this clonotype turned up many times. This rearrangement joins TRBV20-1 to TRBJ2-7; D uncertain. Deletions cut 1 base from V and 4 bases from J, with 8 bases between. CDR3 length: 12 amino acids. CDR1 and CDR2 from the germline V gene are DFQATT and SNEGSKA (reference sequence). CDR3 sequence (DNA): TGCAGTGCTAGAGGCGGAATTTACGAGCAGTACTTC. Protein: CSARGGIYEQYF.

This clonotype came up many times. The rearrangement links TRBV12-3 or TRBV12-4 to TRBJ2-7, with 8 bases aligning to TRBD1. The CDR3 length is 14 residues. After removal of 1 base from V and 5 bases from J, the junction contained 4 bases not matched to a gene. The CDR3 sequence: CASSLGQGKDEQYF. Written as DNA, the CDR3 is TGTGCCAGCAGTTTAGGACAGGGGAAGGACGAGCAGTACTTC.

In this sample, this clonotype turned up many times. The chain recombines TRBV5-4 with TRBJ2-3; a weak D match, TRBD2 (6 bases). Germline V gene data show CDR1 as SGHNT and CDR2 as YYREEE (reference sequence). Trimming shortened V by 4 bases and J by 2 bases, and 14 bases separated the two germline ends. This CDR3 comprises 15 residues. CDR3 nucleotide sequence: TGTGCCAGCAGCCTTTCTGGGGAGGTCACAGATACGCAGTATTTT. Encoded protein: CASSLSGEVTDTQYF.

Many counts were recorded for this clonotype. The chain carries TRBV12-3 or TRBV12-4 and TRBJ1-3; 8 nucleotides match TRBD1. This CDR3 has 15 amino acids. Trimming took 5 bases from V and 3 from J; bases not matched to a gene: 6. DNA of the CDR3: TGTGCCAGCAGTATAAGACAGGGGAGTGGAAACACCATATATTTT. Translating gives CASSIRQGSGNTIYF.

This clonotype was detected many times. This rearrangement joins TRBV11-2 to TRBJ2-1; 9 nucleotides agree with TRBD1. CDR1 is SGHAT, CDR2 FQNNGV, per germline. CDR3 length: 16 residues. The junction had 9 bases not matched to a gene; V was cut back by 5 bases and J by 4 bases. CDR3 in amino acids: CASSPRTGQGYNEQFF. DNA of the CDR3: TGTGCCAGCAGCCCCCGGACGGGACAGGGATACAATGAGCAGTTCTTC.

This clonotype has ten or more counts. This chain connects TRBV29-1 to TRBJ1-1; D gene uncertain. The germline V gene encodes CDR1 SQVTM and CDR2 ANQGSEA. Trimming stripped 7 bases from V and 1 base from J, with 7 bases between. The CDR3 consists of 11 residues. In DNA form, the CDR3 reads TGCAGCGCCCATGAGAACACTGAAGCTTTCTTT. Its translation is CSAHENTEAFF.

This clonotype was seen a single time. A much bigger clone sits one base away, suggesting this may be a read error. The V and J genes are TRBV10-3 and TRBJ1-1; weak D call: TRBD1 (6 bases). The CDR3 covers 14 residues. Germline CDR1 ENHRY, CDR2 SYGVKD. Trimming took 5 bases from V and 1 from J, leaving 11 bases between them. CDR3 region: CAISIPGQNTEAFF. Written as DNA, the CDR3 is TGTGCCATCAGTATACCGGGACAGAACACTGAAGCTTTCTTT.

This clonotype was seen repeatedly, ten times or more. The rearrangement links TRBV5-1 to TRBJ1-2; unclear D gene. Germline V gives CDR1 SGHRS, CDR2 YFSETQ. The length of the CDR3 is 12 residues. V lost 0 bases and J lost 5, with 5 bases in between. CDR3 DNA sequence: TGCGCCAGCAGCTTGGAAGGATATGGCTACACCTTC. It codes for CASSLEGYGYTF.

The sample holds many counts of this clonotype. V is TRBV5-1 and J is TRBJ1-2; D may be TRBD1 (5 bases). The CDR3 runs to 14 residues. Germline CDR1 SGHRS, CDR2 YFSETQ. V was pared by 6 bases and J by 7 bases, with 19 bases between. The CDR3 DNA reads TGCGCCAGCACCGCACAGGAGACGGGGAGTGGCTACACCTTC. Translating it yields CASTAQETGSGYTF.

This clonotype was picked up many times. This chain connects TRBV18 to TRBJ2-2; perhaps TRBD1 as D (5 bases). This CDR3 spans 15 amino acids. Germline V CDR1 and CDR2: KGHSH, LQKENI. The V end was cut by 3 bases, the J end by 6 bases, with 14 bases between. The CDR3 nucleotides are TGTGCCAGCTCACCTGGGGCTCTCACGCCCGGGGAGCTGTTTTTT. Its translation: CASSPGALTPGELFF.